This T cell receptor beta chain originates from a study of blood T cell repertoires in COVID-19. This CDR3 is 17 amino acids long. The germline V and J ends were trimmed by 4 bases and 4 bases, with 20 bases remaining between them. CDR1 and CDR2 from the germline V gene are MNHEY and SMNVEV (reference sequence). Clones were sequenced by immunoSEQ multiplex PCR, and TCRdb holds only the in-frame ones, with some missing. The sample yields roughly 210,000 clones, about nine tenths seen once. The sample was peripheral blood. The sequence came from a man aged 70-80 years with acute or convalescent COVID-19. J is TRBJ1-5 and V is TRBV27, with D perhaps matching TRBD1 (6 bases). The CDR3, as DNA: TGTGCCAGCAGTTATCACTTCAGGGGCGACGGGAATCAGCCCCAGCATTTT. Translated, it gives CASSYHFRGDGNQPQHF.